The clone carrying this T cell receptor (beta chain) has a handful of counts. This sample is drawn from a study of regulatory T cells in long-lasting Graves disease. Time point: newly diagnosed GD, antithyroid drugs for less than 3 months. The TCR library was made from RNA that had been extracted from PBMCs in TRIzol. Arm-PCR of CDR3 regions with iRepertoire HTBI primers generated TCR beta libraries. TCRdb called the multiplex PCR reads again in MiXCR, with one record for every CDR3 protein. The sample has 450,000 to 650,000 distinct CDR3 sequences; approximately 16% are singletons. The germline CDR1 and CDR2 sequences are MNHNS and SASEGT. The CDR3 spans 13 residues. Trimming shortened V by 8 bases and J by 5 bases, and 13 bases separated the two germline ends. The data also belong to a second study, concerning T cells in Graves' hyperthyroidism and ophthalmopathy.

V usage is TRBV6-1 and J usage is TRBJ1-5, with D perhaps TRBD1 (5 bases). The sample was peripheral blood mononuclear cells (PBMCs), taken at new diagnosis, from a patient treated with antithyroid drugs. The origin of this receptor is a woman aged 35-65 years with Graves disease. The CDR3 DNA reads as TGTGCCAGCCGACAGATCGGGGATCAGCCCCAGCATTTT. Protein product: CASRQIGDQPQHF.